What follows are 23 T cell receptor beta chains derived from one specimen sequenced in a study of molecular identifiers for immune sequencing clone quantification. TCRdb reanalysed the PCR reads using MiXCR and keeps one entry per CDR3 protein. The sample yields tens of thousands of distinct CDR3 sequences, 20% to 25% seen once. The sequencing sample was made of naive CD8+ T cells from blood, with Jurkat cell RNA spiked in. Noted subset: FACS-sorted CD8+CD4-CCR7+CD45RA+ naive T cells. The origin of the receptors is a human donor in good health. Some libraries in this study had Jurkat cell RNA spiked in.

In its sample, this clonotype was seen many times. V gene TRBV7-2 combines with J gene TRBJ2-1; a weak D match, TRBD2 (6 bases). The CDR3 is made up of 11 amino acids. Germline V gives CDR1 SGHTA, CDR2 FQGNSA. Trimming removed 11 bases at V and 8 bases at J, with 13 bases between. The CDR3 loop reads CALQTGDEQFF. The CDR3 DNA is TGTGCCCTTCAGACGGGGGATGAGCAGTTCTTC.

This rearrangement joins TRBV20-1 to TRBJ2-7; D is possibly TRBD2 (6 bases). The CDR3 loop spans 13 amino acids. With 2 bases removed from V and 2 bases from J, the gap between germline ends came to 10 bases. Germline values: CDR1 DFQATT, CDR2 SNEGSKA (reference sequence). CDR3 DNA: TGCAGTGCTAGACTAGCGTCCCCCTACGAGCAGTACTTC. Residues: CSARLASPYEQYF.

At least ten counts were recorded for this clonotype. The V and J genes are TRBV20-1 and TRBJ2-7; 9 bases map to TRBD2. The CDR3 has 15 residues. With V trimmed by 3 bases and J by 0 bases, 6 bases remained unmatched. Germline values: CDR1 DFQATT, CDR2 SNEGSKA (reference sequence). This chain's CDR3 is CSARSTSGSSYEQYF. Here the CDR3 DNA reads TGCAGTGCTAGGAGTACTAGCGGGTCCTCCTACGAGCAGTACTTC.

In the case of this clonotype: With a much larger clone just one base away, this may be a read error. The V gene is TRBV7-9, the J gene TRBJ2-1; D is possibly TRBD1 (5 bases). This CDR3 has 13 amino acids. From germline, CDR1 is SEHNR and CDR2 FQNEAQ (reference sequence). In DNA, the CDR3 is TGTGCCGGCAGCTTAGGGGCTAGTGATGAGCAGTTCTTC. Amino acid sequence: CAGSLGASDEQFF.

Notes on this clonotype: This may be a read error, as it is one base from a much larger clone. V is TRBV5-1 and J is TRBJ2-7; D unresolved. Germline CDR1 and CDR2: SGHRS and YFSETQ. CDR3 size: 15 residues. Trimming took off 0 bases at V and 7 bases at J, with 17 bases between the two ends. The CDR3 DNA reads TGCGCCAGCAGCTTGGTGGCAGGTTCAATCTGGGAGCAGTACTTC. Its translation: CASSLVAGSIWEQYF.

This clonotype was recorded many times. This chain connects TRBV7-8 to TRBJ1-5; a possible D gene is TRBD1 (5 bases). This CDR3 has 15 residues. Trimming removed 6 bases from V and 0 bases from J, with 12 bases in between. CDR1 and CDR2 from the germline V gene are SGHVS and FQNEAQ. The chain's CDR3 is CASSFDSYSNQPQHF. CDR3 nucleotide sequence: TGTGCCAGCAGTTTTGACAGCTATAGCAATCAGCCCCAGCATTTT.

This clonotype was detected ten times or more. The chain carries TRBV19 and TRBJ2-6; TRBD1 matches at 10 bases. The CDR3 contains 17 residues. Germline trimming cut 4 bases from V and 4 bases from J; bases unmatched to any gene: 7. The germline V gene has CDR1 LNHDA and CDR2 SQIVND (reference sequence). CDR3 sequence: CASSSRDRGAGANVLTF. The CDR3 nucleotides read TGTGCCAGTAGTAGCCGGGACAGGGGAGCCGGGGCCAACGTCCTGACTTTC. Complete variable domain (other parts from reference TRBV19 and TRBJ2-6): DGGITQSPKYLFRKEGQNVTLSCEQNLNHDAMYWYRQDPGQGLRLIYYSQIVNDFQKGDIAEGYSVSREKKESFPLTVTSAQKNPTAFYLCASSSRDRGAGANVLTFGAGSRLTVL.

This clonotype was recorded many times. V gene TRBV4-3 combines with J gene TRBJ1-1; the match to TRBD1 covers 8 bases. Germline assignment: CDR1 LGHNA and CDR2 YSLEER. The CDR3 loop spans 15 amino acids. The V gene end was trimmed by 1 base and the J gene end by 4 bases; junction bases not matched to a gene: 5. This CDR3 is CASSQGTGSLTEAFF. The CDR3 DNA sequence: TGCGCCAGCAGCCAAGGGACAGGGAGTCTCACTGAAGCTTTCTTT.

CDR3 DNA: TGCGCCAGCAGCTTGGTGACTAGCGGTGTTAGTGGCACCGGGGAGCTGTTTTTT. This translates into CASSLVTSGVSGTGELFF. V and J are TRBV5-1 and TRBJ2-2, with TRBD2 matching 9 bases. This CDR3 is built from 18 residues. Germline loops: CDR1 SGHRS, CDR2 YFSETQ. J lost 4 bases, V lost 0 bases, and 10 bases had no gene match.

This clonotype occurred many times. This chain links TRBV20-1 with TRBJ1-1; D remains ambiguous. The CDR3 is 15 residues long. In germline, CDR1 is DFQATT, CDR2 SNEGSKA (reference sequence). The V and J ends lost 0 bases and 1 base respectively, with 12 bases between them. CDR3 bases: TGCAGTGCTAGAGATGTCCTGTGGGGGAACACTGAAGCTTTCTTT. The encoded protein is CSARDVLWGNTEAFF.

In its sample, this clonotype was seen many times. This chain links TRBV13 with TRBJ1-1, with a tentative D call TRBD1 (6 bases). Trimming pared 4 bases from V and 5 bases from J, leaving 41 bases between. The CDR3 is 23 amino acids. Germline V gene lookup returns CDR1 PRHDT and CDR2 FYEKMQ (reference sequence). This chain's CDR3 is CASSSYYLIDQDRDNWRATEAFF. The CDR3 nucleotides read TGTGCCAGCAGCTCATACTACTTAATAGACCAGGACCGGGACAACTGGCGGGCAACTGAAGCTTTCTTT.

On this clonotype: It may be a read error: a sequence one base away is much more abundant. CDR3 sequence (DNA): TGTGCCAGCAGCTCGGGACCAGCAGGAGATGCGCAGTATTTT. Amino acid sequence: CASSSGPAGDAQYF. V gene TRBV5-3 combines with J gene TRBJ2-3; D may be TRBD1 or TRBD2 (5 bases each). TRBV5-3 is assigned to the ORF class and has an uncertain function. The CDR3 consists of 14 residues.

This clonotype was seen only once. A read error may explain this, as a much larger clone is one base away. CDR3 residues: CAGSIQRNTDTQYF. CDR3 DNA sequence: TGTGCCGGTAGTATCCAGCGGAACACAGATACGCAGTATTTT. The gene calls are TRBV19 and TRBJ2-3; the D gene is possibly TRBD2 (5 bases). Germline CDR1 LNHDA, CDR2 SQIVND (reference sequence). This CDR3 comprises 14 residues. Full variable domain (outside the CDR3, taken from reference TRBV19 and TRBJ2-3): DGGITQSPKYLFRKEGQNVTLSCEQNLNHDAMYWYRQDPGQGLRLIYYSQIVNDFQKGDIAEGYSVSREKKESFPLTVTSAQKNPTAFYLCAGSIQRNTDTQYFGPGTRLTVL.

This clonotype has just a few counts. Possible read error: a much larger clone is one base away. The V gene is TRBV27, the J gene TRBJ1-1; the D gene is possibly TRBD1 (6 bases). Germline CDR1 MNHEY, CDR2 SMNVEV (reference sequence). CDR3 length: 13 amino acids. The DNA of the CDR3 is TGTGCCAGCAGTTTATCGAGGGGGACTGAAGCTCTCTTT. This codes for CASSLSRGTEALF.

Points on this clonotype: This could be a read error, since a much larger clone is one nucleotide away. This rearrangement joins TRBV5-3 to TRBJ1-4; no clear D gene. TRBV5-3 is an ORF for which the function is uncertain. This CDR3 region has 14 residues. CDR3 amino acids: CASGVGATNEKPFF. For the CDR3, the DNA is TGTGCCTCTGGGGTGGGCGCAACTAATGAAAAACCGTTTTTT.

This clonotype showed up many times. The chain is built from TRBV28 and TRBJ2-7; D gene ambiguous. Trimming took off 2 bases at V and 4 bases at J, with 12 bases between the two ends. In germline, CDR1 is MDHEN, CDR2 SYDVKM. CDR3 length: 14 amino acids. This chain's CDR3 is CASSLARIGYEQYF. CDR3 DNA: TGTGCCAGCAGTTTAGCCCGAATCGGATACGAGCAGTACTTC.

A word on this clonotype: It may be a read error: a sequence one base away is much more abundant. The rearrangement uses TRBV10-2 and TRBJ2-3; 9 nucleotides line up with TRBD1. Per germline, CDR1 WSHSY and CDR2 SAAADI. CDR3 length: 18 amino acids. The CDR3 sequence is CASSERPGQGRGTDTRYF. For the CDR3, the DNA is TGCGCCAGCAGTGAGAGGCCGGGACAGGGACGGGGCACAGATACGCGGTATTTT.

On this clonotype: Given a much more abundant clone one base away, this may be a read error. CDR3 nucleotide sequence: TGTGCCAGCAGCTTAGCGGCAGGGAGGAACACTGAAGCTTTCTTT. Translated, it gives CASSLAAGRNTEAFF. This rearrangement joins TRBV7-9 to TRBJ1-1, with D tentatively TRBD1 (5 bases). This CDR3 has 15 amino acids. Germline CDR1 SEHNR, CDR2 FQNEAQ (reference sequence). V was trimmed by 0 bases and J by 1 base, leaving 9 bases between them. The entire variable domain, with the rest obtained from reference TRBV7-9 and TRBJ1-1, is as follows: DTGVSQNPRHKITKRGQNVTFRCDPISEHNRLYWYRQTLGQGPEFLTYFQNEAQLEKSRLLSDRFSAERPKGSFSTLEIQRTEQGDSAMYLCASSLAAGRNTEAFFGQGTRLTVV.

This clonotype was picked up a small number of times. The rearrangement uses TRBV28 and TRBJ1-1; 9 bases are a match to TRBD1. This CDR3 has 14 residues. Germline loops: CDR1 MDHEN, CDR2 SYDVKM. The V and J ends lost 5 bases and 4 bases, in that order; junction bases with no gene match: 5. CDR3 DNA sequence: TGTGCCAGCAGTGCGGACAGGGGTTTCACTGAAGCTTTCTTT. It translates to CASSADRGFTEAFF.

This clonotype has ten or more counts. CDR3 coding DNA: TGTGCCAGCAGCCCGCCGGGCCGCACAGATACGCAGTATTTT. Its translation is CASSPPGRTDTQYF. V and J are TRBV7-9 and TRBJ2-3; D remains unclear. The V gene lost 5 bases and the J gene lost 1 base, with 10 bases spanning the gap. CDR1 is SEHNR, CDR2 FQNEAQ, per germline (reference sequence). The CDR3 extends over 14 amino acids.

In regard to this clonotype: This sequence may be a read error, since a much larger clone differs from it by one base. The V gene is TRBV30, the J gene TRBJ2-5; 10 bases fit TRBD1. The germline CDR1 and CDR2 sequences are GTSNPN and SVGIG (reference sequence). CDR3 length: 14 residues. The CDR3 loop reads CAGRTGGFGETQCF. DNA of the CDR3: TGTGCCGGGAGGACAGGGGGATTTGGAGAGACCCAGTGCTTC.

This clonotype was seen many times. This chain links TRBV7-9 with TRBJ2-5, with D uncertain. The V end lost 4 bases, the J end lost 1 base, and 13 bases lay between the germline ends. CDR1 and CDR2 (germline): SEHNR, FQNEAQ (reference sequence). This CDR3 is built from 15 residues. CDR3 nucleotides: TGTGCCAGCAGCTCGAGAATCGGGTCCCAAGAGACCCAGTACTTC. This encodes CASSSRIGSQETQYF. The full variable domain, with the rest looked up from reference TRBV7-9 and TRBJ2-5, is DTGVSQNPRHKITKRGQNVTFRCDPISEHNRLYWYRQTLGQGPEFLTYFQNEAQLEKSRLLSDRFSAERPKGSFSTLEIQRTEQGDSAMYLCASSSRIGSQETQYFGPGTRLLVL.

For this clonotype: A clone one base away is much larger, so this may be a read error. The chain uses TRBV30 and TRBJ2-3; D possibly corresponds to TRBD2 (5 bases). There are 15 residues in the CDR3. CDR1 and CDR2 (germline): GTSNPN, SVGIG (reference sequence). The CDR3 DNA is TGTGTCTGGAGCGAACTAGACCTTAGCACAGATACGCAGTATTTT. Protein: CVWSELDLSTDTQYF.